Given below is one TCR beta chain in context. This sample is drawn from a study of Ad26.COV2.S vaccination and SARS-CoV-2 variants. Background on the study: Enrollment placed the donor in the COV1001 Ad26.COV2.S trial arm. The study gave Ad26.COV2.S intramuscularly, once or twice 56 days apart.

Produced via immunoSEQ multiplex PCR; TCRdb's table is partial and in-frame only. There are over 450,000 clones in the sample; nearly 90% occur only once, and 1.5% to 2% lies in the top ten. Trimming pared 1 base from V and 1 base from J, leaving 10 bases between. CDR1 is LGHNA, CDR2 YNFKEQ, per germline. This CDR3 has 15 amino acids. Documented treatment: about 20 received Ad26.COV2.S at low or high dose, single or two shots; about five received placebo; per-sample allocation not given. Specimen acquisition occurred on day 63 following the initial vaccine or placebo injection. At a Boston site, the person donating was an adult of 18-55 years. What was given as vaccine was an Ad26 vector encoding Wuhan-strain SARS-CoV-2 spike.

This specimen consisted of peripheral blood, obtained in a trial of Ad26.COV2.S vaccine versus placebo. The source of this sequence is a person between 18 and 65 years old who received the Ad26.COV2.S COVID-19 vaccine or a placebo. The chain links TRBV4-2 to TRBJ2-5, with D perhaps matching TRBD2 (6 bases). The CDR3 is CASSQGGSGQETQYF. The CDR3 DNA reads as TGTGCCAGCAGCCAAGGTGGTAGCGGCCAAGAGACCCAGTACTTC.